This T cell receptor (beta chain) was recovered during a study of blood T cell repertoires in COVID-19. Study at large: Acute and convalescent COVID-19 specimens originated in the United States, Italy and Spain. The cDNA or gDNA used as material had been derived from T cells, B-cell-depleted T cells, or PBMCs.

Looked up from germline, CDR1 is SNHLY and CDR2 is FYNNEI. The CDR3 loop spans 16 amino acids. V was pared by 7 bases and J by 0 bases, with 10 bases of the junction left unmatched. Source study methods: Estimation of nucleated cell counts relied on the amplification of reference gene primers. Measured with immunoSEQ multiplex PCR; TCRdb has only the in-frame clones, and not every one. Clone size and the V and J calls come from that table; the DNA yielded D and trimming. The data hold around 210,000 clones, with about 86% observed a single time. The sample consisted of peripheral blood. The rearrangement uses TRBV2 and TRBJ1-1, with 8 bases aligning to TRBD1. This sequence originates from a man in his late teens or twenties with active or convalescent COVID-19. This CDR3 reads CASNAPGGRMNTEAFF. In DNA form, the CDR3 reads TGTGCCAGCAATGCGCCAGGGGGCAGGATGAACACTGAAGCTTTCTTT.